The 2 T cell receptor beta chains listed next were all sequenced from one sample in a study of Graves' ophthalmopathy and Graves' hyperthyroidism. RNA transcripts provided the template for amplifying TCR beta CDR3 regions. Second-round multiplex PCR followed a first-round RT-PCR using HTBI primers. TCRdb analysed the multiplex PCR reads with MiXCR anew, one entry per CDR3 protein. The sample yields 340,000 or so distinct CDR3 sequences, roughly 16% seen once. Sequenced: peripheral blood. The receptors were gathered from an adult man with Graves' ophthalmopathy.

This clonotype was found many times. V and J are TRBV7-9 and TRBJ2-7, with 9 nucleotides matching TRBD2. The CDR3 length is 14 residues. After removal of 7 bases from V and 5 bases from J, the junction contained 9 bases not matched to a gene. Per germline, CDR1 SEHNR and CDR2 FQNEAQ (reference sequence). CDR3 residues: CASTNLLAGHEQYF. In DNA form, the CDR3 reads TGTGCCAGCACCAACTTACTAGCGGGCCACGAGCAGTACTTC.

This clonotype has a count of ten or more. The chain is built from TRBV2 and TRBJ1-1; D not resolved. Trimming pared 2 bases from V and 1 base from J, leaving 11 bases between. The CDR3 has 15 residues. Germline V gene data show CDR1 as SNHLY and CDR2 as FYNNEI. The CDR3 DNA follows: TGTGCCAGCAGTGAAATGGGTCGACCGAACACTGAAGCTTTCTTT. Protein product: CASSEMGRPNTEAFF.